The 28 T cell receptor beta chains listed next were all sequenced from one sample in a study of CD8+ T cells in alopecia areata. The treatment was: oral pan-JAK inhibitor, 5-10 mg twice daily. cDNA reverse transcribed from extracted RNA served as the sequencing template. The protocol was immunoSEQ multiplex PCR, while the TCRdb copy is restricted to in-frame clones and leaves out a portion. The table includes 110,000 to 150,000 clones, nearly 55% detected once. The sequences come from CD8+ T cells sorted from blood, collected at week 4, from a patient treated with tofacitinib. The receptors here all came from a human donor with alopecia areata.

This clone showed up just a few times. In nucleotides, the CDR3 is TGCGCCAGCAGCCAACTCCCGGGACTAGCGCACAATGAGCAGTTCTTC. Translation gives CASSQLPGLAHNEQFF. This sequence joins TRBV4-1 and TRBJ2-1, with TRBD2 matching 10 bases. The CDR3 spans 16 residues. CDR1 and CDR2 (germline): MGHRA, YSYEKL. The V and J ends lost 2 bases and 5 bases, in that order; junction bases with no gene match: 6.

The chain uses TRBV5-6 and TRBJ1-2, with D possibly TRBD1 on 5 matching bases. The germline V gene has CDR1 SGHDT and CDR2 YYEEEE. Trimming stripped 0 bases from V and 10 bases from J, with 13 bases between. CDR3 length: 13 amino acids. The CDR3 reads CASSLGGSTFYTF. DNA of the CDR3: TGTGCCAGCAGCTTGGGGGGCAGCACTTTCTACACCTTC.

This clone was observed a handful of times. The chain has TRBV11-2 and TRBJ2-1; D is unclear. Trimming took off 5 bases at V and 5 bases at J, with 13 bases between the two ends. The CDR3 has 14 amino acids. Germline V lookup: CDR1 SGHAT, CDR2 FQNNGV. CDR3 sequence reads: CASSPPDPDNEQFF. CDR3 nucleotides: TGTGCCAGCAGCCCCCCCGACCCTGACAATGAGCAGTTCTTC.

V is TRBV11-2 and J is TRBJ2-1; 7 bases align to TRBD2. V was pared by 4 bases and J by 12 bases, with 15 bases of the junction left unmatched. Germline CDR1 SGHAT, CDR2 FQNNGV. The CDR3 contains 15 residues. The CDR3 DNA follows: TGTGCCAGCAGCTCGTTGGGGGGGGTCAGCGAAGGGCAGTTCTTC. Its protein product is CASSSLGGVSEGQFF.

V is TRBV27 and J is TRBJ2-2; unclear D gene. The germline V gene encodes CDR1 MNHEY and CDR2 SMNVEV (reference sequence). The CDR3 length is 12 residues. Trimming removed 6 bases from V and 5 bases from J, with 7 bases in between. As DNA, the CDR3 is TGTGCCAGCAGCCACGGAACCGGGGAGCTGTTTTTT. Translation: CASSHGTGELFF.

This sequence joins TRBV5-1 and TRBJ2-2, with D unresolved. V was cut by 2 bases and J by 2 bases, with 7 bases left in between. Germline assignment: CDR1 SGHRS and CDR2 YFSETQ. The CDR3 covers 14 residues. CDR3 coding DNA: TGCGCCAGCAGCTTTAGGAGCAACACCGGGGAGCTGTTTTTT. This sequence encodes CASSFRSNTGELFF.

This clone was observed a few times. The chain joins TRBV30 to TRBJ2-7; D ambiguous. Deletions cut 3 bases from V and 6 bases from J, with 12 bases between. The CDR3 extends over 12 amino acids. Germline CDR1 is GTSNPN and CDR2 is SVGIG (reference sequence). CDR3 bases: TGTGCCTGGAGGGGGATATCTAGCGAGCAGTACTTC. As protein: CAWRGISSEQYF.

The chain links TRBV15 to TRBJ2-1, with a tentative D call TRBD2 (5 bases). CDR1 and CDR2 (germline): LNHNV, YYDKDF (reference sequence). This CDR3 is built from 13 residues. V was clipped by 4 bases and J by 8 bases, with 12 bases between them. This CDR3 is CATSTPADYEQFF. CDR3 bases: TGTGCCACCAGCACGCCAGCGGACTATGAGCAGTTCTTC.

This clone was seen a handful of times. This chain links TRBV6-4 with TRBJ2-5, with 9 bases fitting TRBD2. V trimming: 3 bases; J trimming: 1 base; junction bases outside the gene matches: 3. The CDR3 consists of 15 residues. Per the germline V gene, CDR1 is MRHNA and CDR2 is SNTAGT. The CDR3 nucleotides read TGTGCCAGCAGTGAATTAGCGGGGGCCCAAGAGACCCAGTACTTC. This codes for CASSELAGAQETQYF.

This chain joins TRBV13 and TRBJ2-2; unclear D gene. Germline V gene sequence: CDR1 PRHDT, CDR2 FYEKMQ (reference sequence). The V gene lost 3 bases and the J gene lost 3 bases, with 2 bases spanning the gap. The CDR3 has 12 residues. CDR3: CASSFYTGELFF. CDR3 DNA: TGTGCCAGCAGCTTCTACACCGGGGAGCTGTTTTTT.

In this sample, this clone turned up a few times. The chain links TRBV27 to TRBJ1-1; D might be TRBD1 (6 bases). Trimming took off 8 bases at V and 7 bases at J, with 14 bases between the two ends. Germline V CDR1 and CDR2: MNHEY, SMNVEV (reference sequence). This CDR3 has 12 amino acids. CDR3 sequence: CASGDRSLEAFF. CDR3 nucleotide sequence: TGTGCCAGCGGTGACAGGAGTCTTGAAGCTTTCTTT.

This sequence joins TRBV27 and TRBJ2-7; D is possibly TRBD2 (5 bases). Germline V gene sequence: CDR1 MNHEY, CDR2 SMNVEV (reference sequence). The CDR3 contains 14 residues. Trimming removed 5 bases at V and 0 bases at J, with 11 bases between. This CDR3 is CASSIKGLSYEQYF. CDR3 in DNA: TGTGCCAGCAGTATAAAAGGACTCTCCTACGAGCAGTACTTC.

The chain has TRBV11-2 and TRBJ2-5; the D is unclear. Germline assignment: CDR1 SGHAT and CDR2 FQNNGV. The CDR3 has 12 residues. V shed 2 bases and J shed 5 bases, with 6 bases lying between them. The CDR3 here is CASSLLSETQYF. In nucleotides, the CDR3 is TGTGCCAGCAGCTTACTCTCGGAGACCCAGTACTTC. The whole variable domain, filled in from reference TRBV11-2 and TRBJ2-5, reads EAGVAQSPRYKIIEKRQSVAFWCNPISGHATLYWYQQILGQGPKLLIQFQNNGVVDDSQLPKDRFSAERLKGVDSTLKIQPAKLEDSAVYLCASSLLSETQYFGPGTRLLVL.

The J gene is TRBJ2-4, the V gene TRBV27; the D gene is possibly TRBD2 (6 bases). CDR3 size: 14 residues. Germline-derived CDR1 and CDR2 are MNHEY and SMNVEV (reference sequence). V lost 8 bases to trimming and J lost 2 bases, with 13 bases between them. CDR3 sequence (DNA): TGTGCCAGCTGGCGGGACGGGTCCAAAAACATTCAGTACTTC. It encodes CASWRDGSKNIQYF.

The chain carries TRBV15 and TRBJ2-5; no reliable D call. The CDR3 sequence is 14 residues long. The V end was cut by 3 bases, the J end by 5 bases, with 13 bases between. Per the germline V gene, CDR1 is LNHNV and CDR2 is YYDKDF (reference sequence). The CDR3 DNA reads TGTGCCACCAGCAGTTTACTCGCTGAGGAGACCCAGTACTTC. Translated: CATSSLLAEETQYF.

The chain is built from TRBV4-3 and TRBJ2-7, with 11 bases fitting TRBD2. The CDR3 extends over 15 amino acids. Unmatched junction bases numbered 5, after V lost 4 bases and J lost 3 bases. In germline, CDR1 is LGHNA, CDR2 YSLEER. Here the CDR3 reads CASSRGLAVDYEQYF. In DNA, the CDR3 is TGCGCCAGCAGCCGGGGACTAGCGGTGGACTACGAGCAGTACTTC.

This clone has just a few counts. The CDR3 bases are TGTGCCAGCAGTGTATATAATGTTGAGCAGTTCTTC. Protein: CASSVYNVEQFF. The rearrangement links TRBV2 to TRBJ2-1; D not certain. The CDR3 consists of 12 residues. Trimming stripped 4 bases from V and 9 bases from J, with 10 bases between. Germline loops: CDR1 SNHLY, CDR2 FYNNEI.

This clone was detected only a few times. The chain joins TRBV27 to TRBJ2-5, with a possible D match to TRBD1 (6 bases). Between the trimmed V and J ends, which lost 5 bases and 1 base, there was a span of 11 bases. Germline V gene data show CDR1 as MNHEY and CDR2 as SMNVEV (reference sequence). The CDR3 is 14 amino acids. The CDR3 here is CASSPRTAQETQYF. The DNA of the CDR3 is TGTGCCAGCAGTCCAAGGACAGCCCAAGAGACCCAGTACTTC.

The genes are TRBV4-1 and TRBJ1-5; tentative D call: TRBD1 (6 bases). Germline loops: CDR1 MGHRA, CDR2 YSYEKL. The CDR3 is 15 residues long. V lost 0 bases and J 7 bases, leaving 13 bases between the germline ends. The CDR3 nucleotides read TGCGCCAGCAGCCAAGATTCAACAGGGCTGCAGCCCCAGCATTTT. This codes for CASSQDSTGLQPQHF.

The rearrangement joins TRBV15 to TRBJ1-5, with D tentatively TRBD1 (5 bases). The CDR3 is 16 residues long. Germline V gene data show CDR1 as LNHNV and CDR2 as YYDKDF (reference sequence). Trimming pared 3 bases from V and 0 bases from J, leaving 12 bases between. The CDR3 reads CATSSGTEYSNQPQHF. The CDR3 nucleotides read TGTGCCACCAGCAGTGGGACCGAATATAGCAATCAGCCCCAGCATTTT. The full variable domain, rest sourced from reference TRBV15 and TRBJ1-5, is DAMVIQNPRYQVTQFGKPVTLSCSQTLNHNVMYWYQQKSSQAPKLLFHYYDKDFNNEADTPDNFQSRRPNTSFCFLDIRSPGLGDTAMYLCATSSGTEYSNQPQHFGDGTRLSIL.

This clone was found a few times. The chain couples TRBV30 to TRBJ2-1; D is perhaps TRBD1 (6 bases). CDR3 length: 12 residues. Per germline, CDR1 GTSNPN and CDR2 SVGIG (reference sequence). The V end was cut by 0 bases, the J end by 6 bases, with 6 bases between. CDR3 residues: CAWSVQGNEQFF. CDR3 coding DNA: TGTGCCTGGAGTGTACAGGGCAATGAGCAGTTCTTC.

The chain links TRBV7-2 to TRBJ2-5, with D possibly being TRBD2 (6 bases). CDR3 length: 14 residues. CDR1 is SGHTA, CDR2 FQGNSA, per germline. Between the trimmed V and J ends, which lost 2 bases and 4 bases, there was a span of 11 bases. CDR3 in DNA: TGTGCCAGCAGCTTACAGATGGGGGGAGAGACCCAGTACTTC. Translating gives CASSLQMGGETQYF.

CDR3 region: CASSPTSGGAYQETQYF. CDR3 nucleotide sequence: TGTGCCAGCAGCCCTACTAGCGGGGGGGCGTACCAAGAGACCCAGTACTTC. The genes are TRBV11-2 and TRBJ2-5; 13 bases are a match to TRBD2. Looked up from germline, CDR1 is SGHAT and CDR2 is FQNNGV. V was pared by 5 bases and J by 0 bases, with 6 bases of the junction left unmatched. The CDR3 spans 17 residues. The variable domain in full, completed from reference TRBV11-2 and TRBJ2-5, reads EAGVAQSPRYKIIEKRQSVAFWCNPISGHATLYWYQQILGQGPKLLIQFQNNGVVDDSQLPKDRFSAERLKGVDSTLKIQPAKLEDSAVYLCASSPTSGGAYQETQYFGPGTRLLVL.

The CDR3 region has the DNA TGTGCCAGCAGTTTGAAAGGCTACACTGAAGCTTTCTTT. Protein sequence: CASSLKGYTEAFF. This sequence joins TRBV27 and TRBJ1-1, with D unclear. Germline CDR1 and CDR2: MNHEY and SMNVEV (reference sequence). The CDR3 has 13 residues. V was cut by 3 bases and J by 3 bases, with 8 bases left in between.

The chain recombines TRBV27 with TRBJ2-3; TRBD2 agrees at 9 bases. Losses at the gene ends were 6 bases for V and 7 bases for J; bases not matched to a gene: 17. Germline V CDR1 and CDR2: MNHEY, SMNVEV (reference sequence). This CDR3 region has 17 residues. Here the CDR3 DNA reads TGTGCCAGCAGCCCGGGCCCCAGCGGGGGGAACATGCATACGCAGTATTTT. Its translation is CASSPGPSGGNMHTQYF.

The chain recombines TRBV30 with TRBJ1-1; no clear D gene. Germline assignment: CDR1 GTSNPN and CDR2 SVGIG (reference sequence). Trimming took off 0 bases at V and 7 bases at J, with 6 bases between the two ends. This CDR3 comprises 11 residues. CDR3 DNA sequence: TGTGCCTGGAGTGTGGGGATTGAAGCTTTCTTT. Translating gives CAWSVGIEAFF. The full variable domain, rest sourced from reference TRBV30 and TRBJ1-1, is SQTIHQWPATLVQPVGSPLSLECTVEGTSNPNLYWYRQAAGRGLQLLFYSVGIGQISSEVPQNLSASRPQDRQFILSSKKLLLSDSGFYLCAWSVGIEAFFGQGTRLTVV.

This clone was recorded a few times. The rearrangement uses TRBV4-1 and TRBJ2-7; tentative D call: TRBD1 (6 bases). There are 14 residues in the CDR3. V was pared by 1 base and J by 0 bases, with 7 bases between. Germline CDR1 is MGHRA and CDR2 is YSYEKL. The CDR3 loop reads CASSQARGSYEQYF. The DNA of the CDR3 is TGCGCCAGCAGCCAAGCCAGGGGCTCCTACGAGCAGTACTTC.

The chain uses TRBV6-5 and TRBJ2-7, with unresolved D. V was pared by 2 bases and J by 2 bases, with 13 bases between. This CDR3 region has 15 residues. From germline, CDR1 is MNHEY and CDR2 SVGAGI. CDR3 protein: CASSYLGPGTYEQYF. CDR3 DNA sequence: TGTGCCAGCAGTTACCTCGGGCCAGGAACCTACGAGCAGTACTTC.